One sample yielded the 27 T cell receptor beta chains listed below, sequenced in a study of OX40 agonist ivuxolimab in advanced cancers. Some clones are missing from TCRdb's copy, which holds only in-frame ones; the method was immunoSEQ multiplex PCR. The sample consists of 100,000 or so clones, 80% to 90% of them appearing once. The input for sequencing was CD4+ or CD8+ T cells sorted from blood, taken in a trial of the OX40 agonist ivuxolimab. These receptors were obtained from an adult with an advanced solid tumor such as melanoma, head and neck, liver or kidney cancer.

This chain joins TRBV7-2 and TRBJ1-1; possibly TRBD1 for D (5 bases). Germline-derived CDR1 and CDR2 are SGHTA and FQGNSA. V lost 3 bases to trimming and J lost 6 bases, with 20 bases between them. The CDR3 covers 16 residues. The CDR3 region is CASSFMIVGAVAEAFF. CDR3 in DNA: TGTGCCAGCAGCTTCATGATCGTAGGGGCTGTCGCTGAAGCTTTCTTT.

The rearrangement uses TRBV28 and TRBJ1-3; D is uncertain. This CDR3 has 16 residues. Per the germline V gene, CDR1 is MDHEN and CDR2 is SYDVKM. V dropped 5 bases and J dropped 1 base, with 15 bases sitting between them. DNA of the CDR3: TGTGCCAGCAGTCCGTGGACGGCGCCTTCTGGAAACACCATATATTTT. Protein sequence: CASSPWTAPSGNTIYF.

J is TRBJ2-1 and V is TRBV30; no reliable D call. CDR1 and CDR2 (germline): GTSNPN, SVGIG (reference sequence). V dropped 0 bases and J dropped 8 bases, with 14 bases sitting between them. There are 14 residues in the CDR3. The CDR3 loop reads CAWSVHVGSDEQFF. The CDR3 DNA reads as TGTGCCTGGAGTGTACACGTTGGCAGCGATGAGCAGTTCTTC.

The chain recombines TRBV10-2 with TRBJ2-7, with D perhaps matching TRBD1 (6 bases). V was clipped by 8 bases and J by 3 bases, with 14 bases between them. Per germline, CDR1 WSHSY and CDR2 SAAADI. This CDR3 has 13 amino acids. The CDR3 DNA reads TGCGCCAGCGGTACATCAGGGGTCTACGAGCAGTACTTC. It encodes CASGTSGVYEQYF.

The gene calls are TRBV18 and TRBJ1-2; TRBD1 is a possible D gene (6 bases). In germline, CDR1 is KGHSH, CDR2 LQKENI. V was cut by 3 bases and J by 6 bases, with 20 bases left in between. There are 16 residues in the CDR3. The CDR3 region is CASSPVGRDTDNGYTF. CDR3 coding DNA: TGTGCCAGCTCACCTGTTGGGAGGGACACCGACAATGGCTACACCTTC.

This chain joins TRBV5-1 and TRBJ2-1; TRBD2 matches 11 bases. The CDR3 spans 15 residues. Trimming took 7 bases from V and 6 from J; bases not matched to a gene: 9. Per the germline V gene, CDR1 is SGHRS and CDR2 is YFSETQ. The CDR3 sequence: CASSYASGRINEQFF. The CDR3 DNA reads as TGCGCCAGCTCTTATGCTAGCGGGAGGATCAATGAGCAGTTCTTC.

This clone was detected once. CDR3 in amino acids: CSVVWGDTIYF. Here the CDR3 DNA reads TGCAGCGTTGTTTGGGGGGACACCATATATTTT. This chain joins TRBV29-1 and TRBJ1-3; TRBD1 might be the D (5 bases). Germline values: CDR1 SQVTM, CDR2 ANQGSEA. The CDR3 contains 11 residues. Trimming removed 4 bases from V and 8 bases from J, with 9 bases in between.

The chain is built from TRBV2 and TRBJ1-4; D remains unclear. Germline V gene data show CDR1 as SNHLY and CDR2 as FYNNEI. CDR3 length: 12 residues. Trimming removed 6 bases at V and 8 bases at J, with 10 bases between. The CDR3 sequence is CASRPVEEKLFF. In DNA form, the CDR3 reads TGTGCCAGCAGGCCGGTAGAAGAAAAACTGTTTTTT.

V is TRBV5-1 and J is TRBJ2-7; TRBD1 aligns across 8 bases. This CDR3 comprises 14 residues. Germline-derived CDR1 and CDR2 are SGHRS and YFSETQ. V dropped 0 bases and J dropped 3; count of bases not matched to a gene: 2. The CDR3 loop is CASSLAGGYYEQYV. For the CDR3, the DNA is TGCGCCAGCAGCTTGGCAGGGGGCTACTACGAGCAGTACGTC.

The rearrangement links TRBV9 to TRBJ2-6, with TRBD2 identical over 7 bases. The germline V gene encodes CDR1 SGDLS and CDR2 YYNGEE. The CDR3 runs 17 residues. V was pared by 0 bases and J by 3 bases, with 6 bases of the junction left unmatched. The CDR3 protein is CASSVGGGSGGANVLTF. DNA for the CDR3: TGTGCCAGCAGCGTAGGCGGCGGGAGCGGTGGGGCCAACGTCCTGACTTTC.

This chain connects TRBV18 to TRBJ2-5; 8 bases match TRBD1. J was trimmed by 5 bases and V by 1 base; bases with no gene match: 6. This CDR3 has 15 amino acids. Germline-derived CDR1 and CDR2 are KGHSH and LQKENI. The CDR3 DNA reads as TGTGCCAGCTCACCACGACAGGGGCCCCGGGAGACCCAGTACTTC. Protein product: CASSPRQGPRETQYF.

This clone appeared once. The CDR3 sequence is CASSGVGGTEKLFF. DNA for the CDR3: TGCGCCAGCAGCGGAGTTGGGGGAACTGAAAAACTGTTTTTT. This chain connects TRBV5-1 to TRBJ1-4, with D perhaps TRBD1 (5 bases). The length of the CDR3 is 14 residues. CDR1 SGHRS and CDR2 YFSETQ come from the germline V gene. V shed 4 bases and J shed 7 bases, with 14 bases lying between them.

CDR3 region: CASSKEGTARKVEQYF. The CDR3 bases are TGTGCCAGCAGCAAAGAAGGGACGGCGAGGAAGGTCGAGCAGTACTTC. This chain uses TRBV21-1 with TRBJ2-7. TRBV21-1 is a known pseudogene. The CDR3 sequence is 16 residues long.

This sequence joins TRBV10-3 and TRBJ1-3; the D gene is possibly TRBD1 (6 bases). Per the germline V gene, CDR1 is ENHRY and CDR2 is SYGVKD. The CDR3 covers 14 residues. V was cut by 5 bases and J by 4 bases, with 12 bases left in between. CDR3 residues: CAISRTERGNTIYF. The CDR3 region has the DNA TGTGCCATCAGTCGGACAGAAAGAGGAAACACCATATATTTT.

This chain joins TRBV28 and TRBJ2-5, with 9 bases fitting TRBD2. CDR3 length: 16 amino acids. Germline CDR1 is MDHEN and CDR2 is SYDVKM. Germline trimming cut 8 bases from V and 1 base from J; bases unmatched to any gene: 11. The CDR3 reads CASQKGSGRFQETQYF. Written as DNA, the CDR3 is TGTGCCAGCCAAAAGGGAAGCGGGAGGTTCCAAGAGACCCAGTACTTC.

The chain combines TRBV10-3 with TRBJ1-1; D is possibly TRBD1 (5 bases). The CDR3 covers 13 residues. Trimming removed 5 bases at V and 1 base at J, with 8 bases between. Germline V gives CDR1 ENHRY, CDR2 SYGVKD. In DNA form, the CDR3 reads TGTGCCATCAGTCCCCAGGGGAACACTGAAGCTTTCTTT. As protein: CAISPQGNTEAFF.

This clone has just one count. The genes are TRBV28 and TRBJ2-5, with 9 bases that match TRBD2. This CDR3 region has 15 residues. The V and J ends lost 5 bases and 2 bases, in that order; junction bases with no gene match: 6. Germline V gene data show CDR1 as MDHEN and CDR2 as SYDVKM. CDR3 sequence (DNA): TGTGCCAGCAGTCGCCGACTAGCGGCACAAGAGACCCAGTACTTC. This codes for CASSRRLAAQETQYF.

CDR3 bases: TGTGCCAGCAGCTCGAATGGGGGCGGACGGAGGCATTTT. Its protein is CASSSNGGGRRHF. The chain links TRBV27 to TRBJ1-5; D might be TRBD1 (6 bases). V was pared by 6 bases and J by 15 bases, with 21 bases between. Germline V CDR1 and CDR2: MNHEY, SMNVEV (reference sequence). This CDR3 is 13 amino acids long.

V usage is TRBV4-1 and J usage is TRBJ2-2; TRBD2 matches at 12 bases. There are 17 residues in the CDR3. After removal of 8 bases from V and 4 bases from J, the junction contained 11 bases not matched to a gene. Germline values: CDR1 MGHRA, CDR2 YSYEKL. The CDR3 reads CASGWTSGMTGTGELFF. The CDR3 nucleotides are TGCGCCAGCGGCTGGACTAGCGGGATGACGGGCACCGGGGAGCTGTTTTTT.

This chain links TRBV5-1 with TRBJ2-2; no clear D. Germline CDR1 reads SGHRS; CDR2 reads YFSETQ. V was cut by 0 bases and J by 2 bases, with 14 bases left in between. The CDR3 runs 17 residues. The CDR3, as DNA: TGCGCCAGCAGCTTGGGATTTAGTCGGATCAACACCGGGGAGCTGTTTTTT. Residues: CASSLGFSRINTGELFF.

This rearrangement joins TRBV5-8 to TRBJ1-5; a possible D gene is TRBD1 (5 bases). The CDR3 consists of 14 residues. The germline CDR1 and CDR2 sequences are SGHTS and YDEGEE. Trimming shortened V by 4 bases and J by 7 bases, and 15 bases separated the two germline ends. The CDR3 protein is CASSGGTNGQPQHF. In nucleotides, the CDR3 is TGTGCCAGCAGCGGAGGGACGAACGGACAGCCCCAGCATTTT.

The V call is TRBV6-5, the J call TRBJ1-1; tentative D call: TRBD1 (5 bases). The germline V and J ends were trimmed by 6 bases and 5 bases, with 10 bases remaining between them. Germline CDR1 MNHEY, CDR2 SVGAGI. CDR3 length equals 12 residues. For the CDR3, the DNA is TGTGCCAGCAGCGGGACGGGGACTGAAGCTTTCTTT. Translation gives CASSGTGTEAFF.

The V call is TRBV2, the J call TRBJ2-2, with 10 bases identical to TRBD1. Germline V CDR1 and CDR2: SNHLY, FYNNEI. The trim removed 2 bases at V and 1 base at J, leaving 4 bases unmatched. This CDR3 has 17 residues. CDR3 bases: TGTGCCAGCAGTGAATACGGGACAGGGGTGAACACCGGGGAGCTGTTTTTT. The encoded protein is CASSEYGTGVNTGELFF.

The V call is TRBV6-5, the J call TRBJ1-3; no firm D call. The CDR3 totals 14 residues. Trimming took off 6 bases at V and 1 base at J, with 10 bases between the two ends. The germline V gene encodes CDR1 MNHEY and CDR2 SVGAGI. CDR3 in amino acids: CASSSQTSGNTIYF. The CDR3 nucleotides are TGTGCCAGCAGCTCCCAAACTTCTGGAAACACCATATATTTT.

The chain carries TRBV28 and TRBJ2-3; D is undetermined. Germline V CDR1 and CDR2: MDHEN, SYDVKM. The CDR3 runs 13 residues. V was clipped by 4 bases and J by 2 bases, with 7 bases between them. The CDR3 bases are TGTGCCAGCAGTTCCCCCAACACAGATACGCAGTATTTT. Translated, it gives CASSSPNTDTQYF.

The chain combines TRBV5-1 with TRBJ1-4; TRBD1 matches at 10 bases. Trimming took 5 bases from V and 6 from J; bases not matched to a gene: 10. Germline CDR1 is SGHRS and CDR2 is YFSETQ. The length of the CDR3 is 16 residues. The CDR3 DNA sequence: TGCGCCAGCAGATCAGGGTCGGGACAGGGGTATGAAAAACTGTTTTTT. It specifies CASRSGSGQGYEKLFF.

The V gene is TRBV7-6, the J gene TRBJ2-6, with D hard to call. With 1 base removed from V and 2 bases from J, the gap between germline ends came to 9 bases. The CDR3 is 16 amino acids. Germline CDR1 SGHVS, CDR2 FNYEAQ. The CDR3 DNA follows: TGTGCCAGCAGCTTAGGGCAATTCACTGGGGCCAACGTCCTGACTTTC. This translates into CASSLGQFTGANVLTF.